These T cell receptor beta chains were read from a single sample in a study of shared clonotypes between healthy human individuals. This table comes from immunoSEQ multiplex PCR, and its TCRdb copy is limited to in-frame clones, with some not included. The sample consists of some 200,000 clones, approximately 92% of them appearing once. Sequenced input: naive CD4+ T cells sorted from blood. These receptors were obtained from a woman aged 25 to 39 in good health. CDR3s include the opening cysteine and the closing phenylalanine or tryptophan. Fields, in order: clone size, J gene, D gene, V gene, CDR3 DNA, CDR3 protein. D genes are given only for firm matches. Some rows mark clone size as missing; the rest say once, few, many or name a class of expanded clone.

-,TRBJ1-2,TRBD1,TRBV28,TGTGCCAGCAGTCGGACAGGGGCTAACTATGGCTACACCTTC,CASSRTGANYGYTF
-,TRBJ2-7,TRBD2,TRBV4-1,TGCGCCGGCAGCCAAGATCCCCAGACTAGCGGGAGAGTTTACGAGCAGTACTTC,CAGSQDPQTSGRVYEQYF
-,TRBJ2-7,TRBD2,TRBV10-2,TGCGCCAGCAGGGGGACTAGCGGGGTCTCTTACGAGCAGTACTTC,CASRGTSGVSYEQYF
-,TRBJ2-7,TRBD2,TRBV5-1,TGCGCCAGCAGCCGGGGACTAGCGGGAGGTAGCGCCTACGAGCAGTACTTC,CASSRGLAGGSAYEQYF
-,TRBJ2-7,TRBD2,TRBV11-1,TGTGCCAGCAGCCCCAAGCGGGAGTTTTTCTACGAGCAGTACTTC,CASSPKREFFYEQYF
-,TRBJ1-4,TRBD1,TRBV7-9,TGTGCCAGCAGCTTGGGGCAGGGGGTAGGTGAAAAACTGTTTTTT,CASSLGQGVGEKLFF
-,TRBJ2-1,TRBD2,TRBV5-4,TGTGCCAGCAGCTTGTCCACTAGCGGGAGTTATGAGCAGTTCTTC,CASSLSTSGSYEQFF
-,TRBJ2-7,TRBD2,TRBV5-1,TGCGCCAGCAGCTTGGCGACTAGCGGGAGTTCTCGGGTTCGCGAGCAGTACTTC,CASSLATSGSSRVREQYF
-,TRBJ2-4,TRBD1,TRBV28,TGTGCCAGCAGGCCCGACAGGGGGCCTACAAACATTCAGTACTTC,CASRPDRGPTNIQYF
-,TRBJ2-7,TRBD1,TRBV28,TGTGCCAGCAGCGAAGCCAGGGGGGAGCAGTACTTC,CASSEARGEQYF
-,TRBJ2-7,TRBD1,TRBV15,TGTGCCACCAGCAGAGACTCGGGACAGGAGTTTTCCTACGAGCAGTACTTC,CATSRDSGQEFSYEQYF
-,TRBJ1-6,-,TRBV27,TGTGCCAGCAGTTTACGGGCTTCACCCCTCCACTTT,CASSLRASPLHF
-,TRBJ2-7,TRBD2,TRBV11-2,TGTGCCAGCAGCCTAAGAGGGTCGCTAGCGGGAGGCTTCTACGAGCAGTACTTC,CASSLRGSLAGGFYEQYF
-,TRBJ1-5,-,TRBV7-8,TGTGCCAGCAGCTTAGCGGGGAACGGAGAGCCCCAGCATTTT,CASSLAGNGEPQHF
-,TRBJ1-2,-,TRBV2,TGTGCCAGCAGTGATGTCAGTGCCGACTTCATATATGGCTACACCTTC,CASSDVSADFIYGYTF
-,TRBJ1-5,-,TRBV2,TGTGCCAGCAGTCCCGGGCCATCTGCTAATCAGCCCCAGCATTTT,CASSPGPSANQPQHF
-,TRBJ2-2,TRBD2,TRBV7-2,TGTGCCAGCAGCTTATTCTCGCTAGCGGGAGGGAACACCGGGGAGCTGTTTTTT,CASSLFSLAGGNTGELFF
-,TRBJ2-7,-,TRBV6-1,TGTGCCAGCAGTGAAGAGGCCCCCACTCGGGAGCAGTACTTC,CASSEEAPTREQYF
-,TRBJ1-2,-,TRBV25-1,TGTGCCAGCAGTGAAACACAGGGTACGCGGGGCTACACCTTC,CASSETQGTRGYTF
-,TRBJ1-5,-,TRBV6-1,TGTGCCAGCAGTGAAGATAGAGGGTTCGGCAATCAGCCCCAGCATTTT,CASSEDRGFGNQPQHF
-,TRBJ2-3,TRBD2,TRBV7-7,TGTGCCAGCAGCCTGGGACTAGCGGGAGAAGTAGATACGCAGTATTTT,CASSLGLAGEVDTQYF
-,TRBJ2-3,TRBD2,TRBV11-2,TGTGCCAGCAGCTCCTTCGTAGCGGGAGAAGATACGCAGTATTTT,CASSSFVAGEDTQYF
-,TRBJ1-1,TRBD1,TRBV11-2,TGTGCCAGCAGCCAACTCCGGGGGACAGCGAACACTGAAGCTTTCTTT,CASSQLRGTANTEAFF
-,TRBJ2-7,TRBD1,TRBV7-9,TGTGCCAGCAGCTCCTCAATACGGACAGGGGGCTACGAGCAGTACTTC,CASSSSIRTGGYEQYF
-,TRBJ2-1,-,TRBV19,TGTGCCAGTACCCCCCAGAGGGATTCCTACAATGAGCAGTTCTTC,CASTPQRDSYNEQFF
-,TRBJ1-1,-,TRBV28,TGTGCCAGCGCTAGGGGCCCTGAAGCTTTCTTT,CASARGPEAFF
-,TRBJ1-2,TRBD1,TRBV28,TGTGCCAGCAGCCGGACAGGGGGGAACGGCTACACCTTC,CASSRTGGNGYTF
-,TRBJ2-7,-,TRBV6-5,TGTGCCAGCAGTCCTGGGGGGAGTCCCTACGAGCAGTACTTC,CASSPGGSPYEQYF
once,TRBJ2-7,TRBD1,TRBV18,TGTGCCAGCTCACCAGGGACAGCCTACTACGAGCAGTACTTC,CASSPGTAYYEQYF
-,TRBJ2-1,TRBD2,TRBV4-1,TGCGCCAGCAGCTCCCTGCCTAGCGGGCATCGCAATGAGCAGTTCTTC,CASSSLPSGHRNEQFF
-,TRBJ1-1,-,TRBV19,TGTGCCAGCGCCCCTTCCAAGGGGATGAACACTGAAGCTTTCTTT,CASAPSKGMNTEAFF
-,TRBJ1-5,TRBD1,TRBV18,TGTGCCAGCTCAAACAGGGGATTCGATCAGCCCCAGCATTTT,CASSNRGFDQPQHF
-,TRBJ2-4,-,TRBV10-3,TGTGCCATCAGTGATGGGCAGGGGTCAAGGGCCAAAAACATTCAGTACTTC,CAISDGQGSRAKNIQYF
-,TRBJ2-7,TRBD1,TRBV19,TGTGCCAGTAGTAAGCAGGGGGCGTTGGGTTACGAGCAGTACTTC,CASSKQGALGYEQYF
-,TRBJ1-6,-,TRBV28,TGTGCCAGCAGTTCCCCCACAGGGAAGGGACCACCCCTCCACTTT,CASSSPTGKGPPLHF
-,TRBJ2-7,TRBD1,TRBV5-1,TGCGCCAGCAGCCGTGCGGGACAGGTTCTCTACGAGCAGTACTTC,CASSRAGQVLYEQYF
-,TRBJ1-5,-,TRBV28,TGTGCCAGCAGTTTATACAGGTCCAATCAGCCCCAGCATTTT,CASSLYRSNQPQHF
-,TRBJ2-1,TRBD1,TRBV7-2,TGTGCCAGCAGCTTAGCCGCGACAGGGACGACAGAGCAGTTCTTC,CASSLAATGTTEQFF
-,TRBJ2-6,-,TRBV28,TGTGCCAGCAGCCCCCCTGGGAGCGGGGCCAACGTCCTGACTTTC,CASSPPGSGANVLTF
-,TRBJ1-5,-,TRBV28,TGTGCCAGCAGTTTATTCCGGGGAAATCAGCCCCAGCATTTT,CASSLFRGNQPQHF
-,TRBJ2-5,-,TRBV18,TGTGCCAGCTCACCACAATACGACAGTCAAGAGACCCAGTACTTC,CASSPQYDSQETQYF
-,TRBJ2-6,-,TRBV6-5,TGTGCCAGCAGCGATATGTGGGCCAACGTCCTGACTTTC,CASSDMWANVLTF